This T cell receptor beta chain was documented in a study of cytomegalovirus exposure and HLA in healthy donors (dated by TCRdb to 2016 to 2017). About the investigation overall: In an earlier analysis of some 550 of the donors, approximately 260 Gb of sequence data and just under 120 million unique TCR beta sequences from approximately 180 million T cells were reported. Typing coverage differed by locus: A, B, C, DRB1 and DQB1 were typed in roughly 620-630 donors, DQA1 in roughly 510, DPA1 in approximately 600, and DPB1 in around 440. Among some 400 genotyped donors of the cohort, an average of roughly 230,000 unique TCR beta nucleotide sequences was sequenced per donor, of which approximately 18% were non-productive. In the later analysis, no new phenotypic data were used to find candidate immune exposures; instead, reliance was placed on TCR beta sequences and their occurrence across donors. Both class I and class II loci were covered by HLA typing, at four-digit resolution. Four or five DR-DQ haplotypes were handled as single units for association and clustering because linkage in the cohort was strong. The study combined high-throughput TCR immunosequencing, statistical association of individual TCRs with disease status, and machine learning to predict cytomegalovirus infection status. A later analysis re-examined previously published TCR beta repertoires from about 670 donors and added high-resolution HLA genotyping to investigate patterns of TCR occurrence. Along with the roughly 670-subject first cohort, a separate validation cohort of 120 different subjects was used. A later genetic analysis used genome-wide SNP genotypes for 398 of the 666 donors, treating that subset as a discovery cohort. Donor age, sex, ethnicity and CMV serostatus were collected together with the repertoire data. An earlier analysis of 587 of the donors applied high-throughput TCR beta sequencing to assess whether each TCR beta V gene segment acted as functional or pseudogenic. Among the approximately 400 genotyped donors, approximately 77% belonged to the genetic ancestry cluster associated with self-reported Caucasian donors. The study profiled the T cell repertoires of 666 subjects by immunosequencing and related them to cytomegalovirus serostatus. The aim of the study was to test whether cataloging public T cell receptors could identify signatures of past pathogen exposure. All discovery cohort repertoires had been generated using a single sequencing platform. An early release covering about 600 HLA-typed donors comprised approximately 300 gigabases of sequencing data and 65 million to 100 million unique TCR sequences.

Library construction relied on the immunoSEQ multiplex PCR assay. For the multiplex PCR, a mixture combining 60 forward primers for TCR Vbeta segments and 13 reverse primers for TCR Jbeta segments was used. Amplification of the CDR3 region of rearranged TCR beta genes was performed with a multiplex PCR assay on genomic DNA. The amplified TCR beta libraries were sequenced on the Illumina HiSeq System as 87-base-pair reads. Turning to the authors' computational methods: In a later analysis, tens of millions of unique TCR beta chains were counted across the 666 repertoires, and about 9.9 million of these chains were shared by at least two donors. A nearest-neighbor algorithm error-corrected the raw reads and collapsed the reads into unique sequences, merging closely related sequences to remove PCR and sequencing errors. To assign V, D and J gene segments, CDR3 sequences were aligned to IMGT reference sequences. For a sequence to be retained, a match of at least six nucleotides to both a V gene segment and a J gene segment was required. A rearrangement counted as productive if the CDR3 had no stop codons and remained in frame with V and J, and every other rearrangement counted as non-productive. Following IMGT convention, CDR3 was defined as the stretch from the second conserved V-encoded cysteine to the conserved J-encoded phenylalanine. The earlier analysis of about 590 of the donors excluded sequences that lacked an unambiguous match to a single V gene segment. In an earlier analysis of around 590 of the donors, a V segment was called functional when productive rearrangements were above 56.7%, and segregating when the standard deviation between donors exceeded 5%. A statistical classification framework was developed to diagnose cytomegalovirus status using the catalog of TCR beta chain sequences. V and J gene assignment, in a later analysis, came from comparing TCR nucleotide sequences with IMGT/GENE-DB human TR gene sequences. Using the TCRdist pipeline, a later analysis assigned CDR3 sequences along with most-parsimonious VDJ recombination scenarios. In a later analysis, each TCR beta chain was defined by its CDR3 amino acid sequence together with its V-gene family, and reads lacking a unique V-gene family were excluded. A later analysis removed 600 or so highly shared, low-generation-probability nucleotide sequences to deal with suspected cross-contamination and a sequencing artifact. For each public chain, a later analysis derived a clonal expansion index from normalized ranks of inferred template counts within each repertoire. Generation probabilities in a later analysis came from a VDJ recombination model fitted to out-of-frame rearrangements, and those results were checked against IGoR. A later analysis scored TCR-TCR, TCR-HLA and TCR-CMV co-occurrence with hypergeometric tests, applying a repertoire-size bias correction to TCR pairs. In a later analysis, false discovery rates were estimated by permuting HLA or CMV assignments 20 times. A later analysis grouped co-occurring TCRs with DBSCAN, adding TCRdist sequence similarity when clustering within HLA-allele-positive subsets. For co-occurrence clustering, repertoires with fewer than 30,000 or more than 120,000 public chains were excluded, along with roughly 5 repertoires with anomalous nucleotide sharing. This immuneACCESS table, as held by TCRdb, lists in-frame sequences with V and J called but not all clones. Of the missing ones, under half trace to an unresolved V gene in checked studies; the others have no known cause. The D gene and trimming were derived from the DNA, and the V and J assignments and clone size from that table. For this sample there are approximately 190,000 clones; 81% appear just once. The leading ten clones occupy approximately 3.8% of the sample.

The cohort was made up of roughly 670 healthy bone marrow donors. At the time of sampling, all cohort members were nominally healthy, though unrecorded immune exposures were likely present. The donor tested CMV seronegative, placing the donor among the roughly 340 seronegative members of the cohort. Every donor gave a peripheral blood sample, and the peripheral blood mononuclear cells from that sample were used for TCR beta sequencing. The Qiagen DNeasy Blood Extraction Kit was used to extract genomic DNA from the blood cell samples. Broad study findings and their caveats: Roughly 17 rarely observed V segments, including chromosome 9 orphons, were excluded from the earlier analysis of about 600 of the donors because counts were too low. While some public TCRs were present in many individuals, most TCR sequences turned up only very rarely across donors. In a later analysis, HLA-associated TCR beta chains showed more clonal expansion and lower generation probabilities than non-associated chains that were equally common. The sequencing pipeline was judged likely to have produced a cluster of highly shared sequence variants as a technical artifact. A later genetic analysis associated a missense DCLRE1C variant with V-gene and J-gene trimming of TCR beta chains, and an independent cohort replicated the association. When HLA alleles, especially DR and DQ, strongly co-occurred, attributing TCR associations to individual alleles was difficult. The authors suggested that the approach could potentially be extended to other disease states and immunological phenotypes. In a later analysis, most CMV-associated TCR beta chains were found to appear HLA-restricted, with HLA associations seemingly driven largely by CMV exposure. A later genetic analysis reported fewer N-insertions in productive TCRs among donors in an Asian-associated ancestry cluster than the roughly 670-donor mean. The classifier was reported to diagnose cytomegalovirus status with high specificity and sensitivity in both the original and validation cohorts. Because HLA typing was unavailable for some donors at each locus, only the typed subset was used in association tests. In a later analysis, around 15,000 TCR beta sequences were associated with specific HLA alleles at a false discovery rate of 0.05. Several of the top co-occurrence clusters appeared to be linked to parvovirus B19, influenza, CMV and Epstein-Barr virus, according to a later analysis. Only TCR beta chains were sequenced in this cohort, and the absence of alpha or paired-chain data limited detectable features. Roughly uniform sequencing depth across donors was assumed in presence/absence analyses, although this assumption may not hold. Broadly in line with IMGT annotations, most TCR beta V segments showed up in productive rearrangements about 87% or about 30% of the time in an earlier analysis of 450 to 750 of the donors. Because the 87-base-pair reads could not distinguish some IMGT-functional V segments, including TRBV6-2 and TRBV6-3, those segments were excluded. A further reported finding was that TCR beta sequences accurately predicted the HLA-A and HLA-B alleles for most subjects in the first cohort. A few of the identified cytomegalovirus-associated TCR beta chains were confirmed in vitro to be specific for cytomegalovirus antigens. The study listed 164 TCR beta chains as associated with cytomegalovirus. According to a later analysis, TCR association rates differed among HLA loci, with DRB1 alleles showing the most associated TCRs and HLA-C alleles showing the fewest. Correlated functional status among segregating V segments might be attributable to linkage disequilibrium, but an unknown experimental factor could not be ruled out. For the cohort, immune exposure information was limited to CMV serostatus.

To note about this clone: Its cognate antigen has yet to be identified. Base quality data are lacking; no much larger clone is found one base away.

Inclusive of the bounding cysteine and phenylalanine, the CDR3 is 14 residues long. The DNA shown is the 42-base CDR3, in frame from base 1. Cut back by 2 bases and 5 bases, the V and J ends lie 13 bases apart. CDR1 and CDR2 are read off the germline V gene as SGDLS and YYNGEE. This chain joins TRBV9 to TRBJ1-2, with TRBD1 as a weak D call on 5 bases. The sample comprised PBMCs. The sequence came from a man in his fifties in good health and CMV-seronegative. The CDR3 loop reads CASSVEGRGYGYTF. The DNA sequence is TGTGCCAGCAGCGTCGAGGGCCGGGGGTATGGCTACACCTTC. Beyond the CDR3, the reference TRBV9 and TRBJ1-2 genes provide the residues; the full variable domain reads: DSGVTQTPKHLITATGQRVTLRCSPRSGDLSVYWYQQSLDQGLQFLIQYYNGEERAKGNILERFSAQQFPDLHSELNLSSLELGDSALYFCASSVEGRGYGYTFGSGTRLTVV.